The subject of this entry is one TCR beta chain. As handled by the study authors: Nucleated cell counts were estimated from reference gene primer amplification. Data came from immunoSEQ multiplex PCR; TCRdb stores just in-frame clones and leaves some out. Clonal size and the V and J genes are those of that table, whereas D and trimming came from the DNA. Counted here are some 140,000 clones, about 88% occurring once; the ten biggest clones make up 15% to 20%. The V and J ends lost 6 bases and 4 bases, in that order; junction bases with no gene match: 7. The CDR3 sequence is 16 residues long. Germline CDR1 is SGHAT and CDR2 is FQNNGV. The data were obtained in a study of blood T cell repertoires in COVID-19. Study summary: The United States, Italy and Spain were the sources of the acute and convalescent COVID-19 samples. Nucleic acid was either cDNA or gDNA, and it came from T cells, B-cell-depleted T cells, or PBMCs.

This clonotype was sampled from a woman at least 80 years old with acute or convalescent COVID-19. This sequence joins TRBV11-2 and TRBJ2-1; 12 positions match TRBD2. Sequenced: peripheral blood. The CDR3 spells CASRLAGGGLYNEQFF. The CDR3, as DNA: TGTGCCAGCAGACTAGCGGGAGGAGGGTTGTACAATGAGCAGTTCTTC.